This TCR beta chain was found in a study of vaccination and CD4 T cells after COVID-19. Study-wide background: Convalescent individuals exhibited SARS-CoV-2 positivity on nasal swab PCR, with nine mild and one severe presentation. As their vaccination, participants received two doses of either BNT162b2 or mRNA-1273 vaccine. Either a CEFX pool, an HIV-1 Nef pool, or no peptide was added to control cultures.

General study points: A median about 83% of convalescent patients' SARS-CoV-2-reactive clones emerged only after vaccination.

Treatment reported: roughly ten-day PBMC culture with coronavirus spike peptide pools or control peptides (ViraFEST assay). The assay that was used to sequence DNA from cultured CD4+ T cells was the Oncomine TCR Beta short-read assay. TCRdb called the PCR reads again in MiXCR, with one record for every CDR3 protein. The sample records about 14,000 distinct CDR3 sequences, around 53% being singletons. This clonotype was observed a few times. What it binds is not known. This TCR derives from a human donor who had recovered from COVID-19. This specimen consisted of CD4+ T cells from blood, cultured in vitro, obtained before SARS-CoV-2 vaccination.

In DNA, the CDR3 is TGCAGTGCTACCGGGACTTACGACTACGAGCAGTACTTC. This codes for CSATGTYDYEQYF. The chain couples TRBV20-1 to TRBJ2-7, with D perhaps TRBD2 (6 bases). Germline V gene lookup returns CDR1 DFQATT and CDR2 SNEGSKA (reference sequence). Trimming pared 4 bases from V and 3 bases from J, leaving 13 bases between. The CDR3 is 13 residues long.